These 14 T cell receptor beta chains originate from one sample sequenced in a study of control samples from healthy donors and cancer patients. The data were produced by immunoSEQ multiplex PCR, yet TCRdb's version contains in-frame clones alone and is incomplete. The sample consists of approximately 230,000 clones, around 79% of them appearing once. Sequenced input: PBMCs. Receptors were obtained from a woman in her sixties or seventies with lung cancer.

The J gene is TRBJ1-1, the V gene TRBV5-1; D not resolved. Germline V gene data show CDR1 as SGHRS and CDR2 as YFSETQ. Trimming took off 0 bases at V and 2 bases at J, with 11 bases between the two ends. There are 15 residues in the CDR3. CDR3 DNA sequence: TGCGCCAGCAGCTTGGGGGCAGGACTCAACACTGAAGCTTTCTTT. This sequence encodes CASSLGAGLNTEAFF.

The chain uses TRBV10-3 and TRBJ1-5, with D hard to call. The germline V gene has CDR1 ENHRY and CDR2 SYGVKD. This CDR3 is 16 amino acids long. The V end lost 0 bases, the J end lost 6 bases, and 15 bases lay between the germline ends. For the CDR3, the DNA is TGTGCCATCAGTGAGTCGAGAGGCCTTCGGGGTCAGCCCCAGCATTTT. Its translation: CAISESRGLRGQPQHF.

This clone was detected only once. This sequence joins TRBV29-1 and TRBJ1-1, with TRBD1 identical over 7 bases. Looked up from germline, CDR1 is SQVTM and CDR2 is ANQGSEA. This CDR3 contains 13 residues. V lost 4 bases, J lost 5 bases, and 7 bases stayed unmatched. Written as DNA, the CDR3 is TGCAGCGTTGCGGGGGTACAGGGGACTGAAGCTTTCTTT. This gives the protein CSVAGVQGTEAFF.

The CDR3 DNA sequence: TGTGCCAGCAGAAAGACAGGGGGCGTTGATGAAAAACTGTTTTTT. Translating it yields CASRKTGGVDEKLFF. This rearrangement joins TRBV2 to TRBJ1-4; 10 positions match TRBD1. V was clipped by 6 bases and J by 6 bases; unmatched bases: 7. CDR1 is SNHLY and CDR2 is FYNNEI in the germline V gene. The CDR3 is made up of 15 amino acids.

V is TRBV5-4 and J is TRBJ1-2; 7 bases line up with TRBD1. The CDR3 runs to 15 residues. J gave up 5 bases and V 0 bases, and 7 bases lay outside the gene matches. CDR1 and CDR2 from the germline V gene are SGHNT and YYREEE (reference sequence). The CDR3 coding sequence is TGTGCCAGCAGCTTGGATGTGGACAGGTCTTATGGCTACACCTTC. Its protein product is CASSLDVDRSYGYTF.

The CDR3 region has the DNA TGCGCCAGCAGCTTCGGGGGAGTGAACACCGGGGAGCTGTTTTTT. It is translated as CASSFGGVNTGELFF. The V and J genes are TRBV5-1 and TRBJ2-2, with a tentative D call TRBD2 (6 bases). V lost 2 bases and J lost 1, with 9 bases in between. Germline-derived CDR1 and CDR2 are SGHRS and YFSETQ. CDR3 length equals 15 residues.

The chain recombines TRBV5-4 with TRBJ2-3; D unclear. The CDR3 has 14 residues. Trimming removed 0 bases at V and 4 bases at J, with 9 bases between. Germline CDR1 is SGHNT and CDR2 is YYREEE (reference sequence). CDR3 sequence reads: CASSLASAADTQYF. The CDR3 DNA sequence: TGTGCCAGCAGCTTGGCCAGCGCCGCAGATACGCAGTATTTT.

The chain couples TRBV7-9 to TRBJ1-1; D unresolved. With 0 bases removed from V and 1 base from J, the gap between germline ends came to 9 bases. Germline assignment: CDR1 SEHNR and CDR2 FQNEAQ (reference sequence). This CDR3 comprises 15 residues. The DNA of the CDR3 is TGTGCCAGCAGCTTAGCCCTGGCCGGGAACACTGAAGCTTTCTTT. Its translation is CASSLALAGNTEAFF.

The chain combines TRBV20-1 with TRBJ2-5; D may be TRBD1 (7 bases). This CDR3 has 15 amino acids. Germline CDR1 and CDR2: DFQATT and SNEGSKA (reference sequence). V was shortened by 3 bases and J by 5 bases, with 19 bases between the two germline ends. The CDR3 region has the DNA TGCAGTGCTAGTTCGGGGGCTGCCAGGGGGGAGACCCAGTACTTC. It yields the protein CSASSGAARGETQYF.

The chain combines TRBV11-2 with TRBJ2-7; 9 positions agree with TRBD1. V lost 5 bases and J lost 3; bases outside the gene matches: 8. The V gene's germline CDR1 is SGHAT and CDR2 FQNNGV. This CDR3 spans 15 amino acids. The CDR3 loop is CASSPQGANYYEQYF. The DNA for the CDR3 is TGTGCCAGCAGCCCACAGGGGGCGAATTACTACGAGCAGTACTTC.

The chain carries TRBV5-1 and TRBJ1-2; 9 nucleotides agree with TRBD1. CDR1 is SGHRS, CDR2 YFSETQ, per germline. The CDR3 loop spans 14 amino acids. V was pared by 4 bases and J by 4 bases, with 5 bases of the junction left unmatched. The CDR3 loop reads CASSPSGQGYGYTF. CDR3 DNA: TGCGCCAGCAGCCCGTCGGGACAGGGCTATGGCTACACCTTC. Drawing the rest from reference TRBV5-1 and TRBJ1-2, the complete variable domain is KAGVTQTPRYLIKTRGQQVTLSCSPISGHRSVSWYQQTPGQGLQFLFEYFSETQRNKGNFPGRFSGRQFSNSRSEMNVSTLELGDSALYLCASSPSGQGYGYTFGSGTRLTVV.

The chain has TRBV14 and TRBJ1-2; D may be TRBD1 (5 bases). Trimming took 5 bases from V and 7 from J, leaving 14 bases between them. The CDR3 runs 13 residues. Germline V gives CDR1 SGHDN, CDR2 FVKESK. CDR3 DNA sequence: TGTGCCAGCAGCGGAAGCGGGGCCGGTGGCTACACCTTC. Protein product: CASSGSGAGGYTF.

V and J are TRBV7-9 and TRBJ2-7, with D uncertain. CDR1 is SEHNR and CDR2 is FQNEAQ in the germline V gene (reference sequence). V lost 4 bases, J lost 1 base, and 5 bases lay in between. The CDR3 has 12 amino acids. CDR3 nucleotide sequence: TGTGCCAGCAGCTCATTTTCCTACGAGCAGTACTTC. Translating gives CASSSFSYEQYF.

V is TRBV7-9 and J is TRBJ1-6, with D possibly TRBD1 on 5 matching bases. The CDR3 loop spans 17 amino acids. The V end lost 1 base, the J end lost 7 bases, and 17 bases lay between the germline ends. In germline, CDR1 is SEHNR, CDR2 FQNEAQ (reference sequence). The CDR3 DNA sequence: TGTGCCAGCAGCTTAGGGGGGTATGGGGCCGGGAATTCACCCCTCCACTTT. Protein sequence: CASSLGGYGAGNSPLHF.